Listed here are 10 T cell receptor beta chains from one sample, sequenced in a study of molecular identifiers for immune sequencing clone quantification. Using its own MiXCR run on the PCR reads, TCRdb lists one record per CDR3 protein. Of 460,000 or so distinct CDR3 sequences in the sample, 25% were seen once. The sequenced sample consisted of naive CD8+ T cells from blood, with Jurkat cell RNA spiked in. Regarding subset: FACS-sorted CD8+CD4-CCR7+CD45RA+ naive T cells. The receptors shown here come from a human donor in good health. Some libraries in this study had Jurkat cell RNA spiked in.

The rearrangement joins TRBV30 to TRBJ2-5; weak D call: TRBD1 (6 bases). The CDR3 sequence is 14 residues long. Germline CDR1 GTSNPN, CDR2 SVGIG (reference sequence). Trimming took 2 bases from V and 2 from J, leaving 12 bases between them. CDR3 amino acids: CAWSQGQGQETQYF. The CDR3 DNA reads as TGTGCCTGGAGTCAGGGCCAGGGGCAAGAGACCCAGTACTTC.

This clonotype appeared many times. V usage is TRBV28 and J usage is TRBJ1-1; TRBD1 might be the D (6 bases). The CDR3 spans 14 residues. V gave up 6 bases and J gave up 6 bases, with 17 bases separating them. Germline CDR1 is MDHEN and CDR2 is SYDVKM. The CDR3 here is CASSLRGRGAEAFF. The CDR3 DNA follows: TGTGCCAGCAGCCTTAGGGGCAGGGGAGCTGAAGCTTTCTTT.

There are a few counts of this clonotype. The chain combines TRBV20-1 with TRBJ2-7; 8 nucleotides match TRBD2. CDR3 size: 15 residues. Looked up from germline, CDR1 is DFQATT and CDR2 is SNEGSKA (reference sequence). V dropped 4 bases and J dropped 4; count of bases not matched to a gene: 12. CDR3: CSAILAETYPYEQYF. The DNA of the CDR3 is TGCAGTGCTATACTAGCGGAAACTTACCCTTACGAGCAGTACTTC.

Remarks on this clonotype: This may stem from a read error, because a much larger clone lies one nucleotide away. The chain has TRBV2 and TRBJ1-1, with 7 bases matching TRBD1. The CDR3 is 14 amino acids. Germline CDR1 is SNHLY and CDR2 is FYNNEI. CDR3 sequence (DNA): TGTGCCAGGGACTCGGACAGGACGAACGCTGAAGCTTTCTTT. Its protein product is CARDSDRTNAEAFF.

This clonotype has just a few counts. This chain joins TRBV2 and TRBJ2-7, with D tentatively TRBD1 (6 bases). Between the trimmed V and J ends, which lost 2 bases and 5 bases, there was a span of 10 bases. The CDR3 consists of 13 residues. CDR1 is SNHLY and CDR2 is FYNNEI in the germline V gene. CDR3 amino acids: CASSEWGPHEQYF. As DNA, the CDR3 is TGTGCCAGCAGTGAATGGGGGCCCCACGAGCAGTACTTC.

The chain uses TRBV6-1 and TRBJ1-4; 9 bases agree with TRBD1. Germline V gene data show CDR1 as MNHNS and CDR2 as SASEGT. Germline trimming cut 1 base from V and 7 bases from J; bases unmatched to any gene: 13. CDR3 size: 18 residues. The CDR3 loop is CASSEDRLGDRVGEKLFF. The DNA for the CDR3 is TGTGCCAGCAGTGAAGATAGATTAGGGGACAGGGTGGGTGAAAAACTGTTTTTT.

The chain combines TRBV12-3 or TRBV12-4 with TRBJ2-1, with TRBD1 identical over 10 bases. Germline trimming cut 4 bases from V and 7 bases from J; bases unmatched to any gene: 13. The CDR3 runs 17 residues. CDR3 sequence reads: CASSSTSTGGLGNEQFF. DNA for the CDR3: TGTGCCAGCAGTTCGACCTCGACAGGGGGCTTGGGGAATGAGCAGTTCTTC.

CDR3 protein: CASRPRTTYYEQYF. For the CDR3, the DNA is TGCGCCAGCCGCCCCCGGACTACCTACTACGAGCAGTACTTC. The chain carries TRBV4-1 and TRBJ2-7, with TRBD2 as a possible D gene (6 bases). The CDR3 sequence is 14 residues long. Germline V lookup: CDR1 MGHRA, CDR2 YSYEKL. V lost 8 bases to trimming and J lost 3 bases, with 17 bases between them.

V is TRBV27 and J is TRBJ2-3, with 14 nucleotides matching TRBD2. V trimming: 0 bases; J trimming: 4 bases; junction bases outside the gene matches: 9. Germline CDR1 is MNHEY and CDR2 is SMNVEV (reference sequence). The CDR3 totals 19 residues. CDR3 nucleotides: TGTGCCAGCAGTTTATCGCCCGGGACTAGCGGGAGTGTGGCAGATACGCAGTATTTT. It yields the protein CASSLSPGTSGSVADTQYF.

Worth noting for this clonotype: Since a much larger clone is just one base distant, this may be a read error. This chain uses TRBV27 with TRBJ2-7; TRBD2 agrees at 8 bases. The CDR3 is made up of 15 amino acids. CDR1 MNHEY and CDR2 SMNVEV come from the germline V gene (reference sequence). CDR3 nucleotide sequence: TGTGCCCGCAGTTCCTCCGGGAGGGCGGGTTGGGCGCAGTACTTC. Translated: CARSSSGRAGWAQYF.